These 5 T cell receptor beta chains were all obtained from the same sample, sequenced in a study of human T cells and chemical hapten exposure. In TCRdb, the RACE reads were re-called with MiXCR into one record per CDR3 protein. The profile shows about 140,000 distinct CDR3 sequences, 10% to 15% of them singletons. Time point described: patch test 2, 6 weeks after DPC sensitization. Treatment described: therapeutic diphenylcyclopropenone sensitization with weekly scalp DPC. This material consisted of whole blood, taken in connection with sensitization to the hapten diphenylcyclopropenone (DPC). Receptors originate from a woman aged 50 to 65 with alopecia areata. Some clones in this sample may be carry-over from other donors' samples.

This clonotype has more than one count but fewer than ten. V and J are TRBV5-1 and TRBJ2-3, with D hard to call. Per germline, CDR1 SGHRS and CDR2 YFSETQ. This CDR3 is built from 12 residues. Trimming took 4 bases from V and 6 from J, leaving 9 bases between them. In DNA form, the CDR3 reads TGCGCCAGCAGCCCCTCCTGGGATACGCAGTATTTT. Translated: CASSPSWDTQYF.

J is TRBJ2-3 and V is TRBV2; 12 bases are shared with TRBD2. J lost 5 bases, V lost 5 bases, and 8 bases had no gene match. Germline CDR1 and CDR2: SNHLY and FYNNEI. CDR3 length: 16 residues. CDR3 sequence (DNA): TGTGCCAGCAGTCCTAGCGGGAGGGGCCTCCGAGATACGCAGTATTTT. Protein sequence: CASSPSGRGLRDTQYF. The full variable domain, completed using reference TRBV2 and TRBJ2-3, is EPEVTQTPSHQVTQMGQEVILRCVPISNHLYFYWYRQILGQKVEFLVSFYNNEISEKSEIFDDQFSVERPDGSNFTLKIRSTKLEDSAMYFCASSPSGRGLRDTQYFGPGTRLTVL.

The sample holds a few counts of this clonotype. V is TRBV18 and J is TRBJ1-5; TRBD1 matches at 9 bases. Unmatched junction bases numbered 9, after V lost 6 bases and J lost 3 bases. This CDR3 is built from 16 residues. Germline-derived CDR1 and CDR2 are KGHSH and LQKENI. For the CDR3, the DNA is TGTGCCAGCTCGGTACAGGGGGCGAACGACAATCAGCCCCAGCATTTT. It codes for CASSVQGANDNQPQHF.

The V gene is TRBV27, the J gene TRBJ2-7; 11 bases align to TRBD1. V was clipped by 3 bases and J by 6 bases; unmatched bases: 7. Germline CDR1 and CDR2: MNHEY and SMNVEV (reference sequence). This CDR3 has 15 amino acids. The CDR3: CASSFWGTGGREQYF. In DNA form, the CDR3 reads TGTGCCAGCAGTTTCTGGGGGACAGGGGGGCGCGAGCAGTACTTC.

In its sample, this clonotype was seen many times. The chain links TRBV20-1 to TRBJ2-5; 10 nucleotides align to TRBD2. The germline gives CDR1 DFQATT, CDR2 SNEGSKA (reference sequence). This CDR3 contains 15 residues. V dropped 0 bases and J dropped 2; count of bases not matched to a gene: 3. The CDR3, as DNA: TGCAGTGCTAGAGATGGACTAGCGGCTCAAGAGACCCAGTACTTC. This encodes CSARDGLAAQETQYF.